Described below is a single TCR beta chain sequence and its context. Its antigen is as yet unknown. Sequencing was performed with immunoSEQ multiplex PCR; in TCRdb, only in-frame clones are kept and a portion is missing. The sample yields tens of thousands of clones, under 90% seen once. Time point in this sample: week 11, during vaccination. Vaccine doses each comprised 300 ug of mutant IDH1 20-mer peptide, with topical imiquimod. CDR1 is LNHDA, CDR2 SQIVND, per germline (reference sequence). The CDR3 loop spans 14 amino acids. V lost 6 bases and J 4 bases, leaving 14 bases between the germline ends. This specimen belongs to a study of a mutant IDH1 vaccine in newly diagnosed glioma. Whole-study context: Vaccines were begun 4-6 weeks after radiotherapy alone, or with temozolomide cycles. Treated patients comprised 62.5% males and about 38% females, mean age roughly 40 years.

Whole-study findings and limits: Vaccine-induced immune responses occurred in 90% to 95% of patients.

The sequence was obtained from a man aged 45-60 years with glioma. The gene calls are TRBV19 and TRBJ2-3; D is ambiguous. Sample: PBMCs, taken from a glioma patient whose treatment included an IDH1 peptide vaccine. The DNA of the CDR3 is TGTGCCAGTAGCCAGATAACCCAACCAGATACGCAGTATTTT. Protein sequence: CASSQITQPDTQYF.